The T cell receptor beta chain under discussion was sequenced for a study of CD8 T cells in ankylosing spondylitis. Study-wide results and limits: Ankylosing spondylitis blood seemed to carry a telltale TCR beta motif made of fewer than ten highly homologous variants.

The ends lost 0 bases at V and 1 base at J; junction bases unmatched: 5. The length of the CDR3 is 17 residues. In germline, CDR1 is LGHDT, CDR2 YNNKEL (reference sequence). On this clonotype itself: The antigen remains unidentified.

TCRdb reprocessed the 5' RACE reads with MiXCR, giving one entry per CDR3 protein. The sample consists of under 250,000 distinct CDR3 sequences, approximately 12% of them appearing once. Specimen: blood, either unsorted or a sorted T cell fraction (not recorded which). The origin of this receptor is a male donor with ankylosing spondylitis or in good health (not recorded which). This chain uses TRBV3-1 with TRBJ2-4, with 8 bases lining up with TRBD1. The CDR3 coding sequence is TGTGCCAGCAGCCAAGAACTGCAGGGGGCGGCCAAAAACATTCAGTACTTC. Translating it yields CASSQELQGAAKNIQYF.